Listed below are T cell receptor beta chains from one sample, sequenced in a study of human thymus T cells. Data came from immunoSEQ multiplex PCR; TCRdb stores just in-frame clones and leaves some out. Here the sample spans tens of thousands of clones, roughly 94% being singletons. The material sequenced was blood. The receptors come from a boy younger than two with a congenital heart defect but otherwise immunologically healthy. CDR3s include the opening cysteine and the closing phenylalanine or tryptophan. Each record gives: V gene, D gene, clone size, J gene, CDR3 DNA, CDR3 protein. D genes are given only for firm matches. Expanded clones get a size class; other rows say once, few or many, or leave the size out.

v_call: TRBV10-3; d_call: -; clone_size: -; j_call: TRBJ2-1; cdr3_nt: TGTGCCATCACCTCCGACTACTACAATGAGCAGTTCTTC; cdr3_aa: CAITSDYYNEQFF
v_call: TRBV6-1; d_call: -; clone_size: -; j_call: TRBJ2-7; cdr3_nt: TGTGCCAGCAGTAGCCTAGCGCTCTCCTACGAGCAGTACTTC; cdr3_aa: CASSSLALSYEQYF
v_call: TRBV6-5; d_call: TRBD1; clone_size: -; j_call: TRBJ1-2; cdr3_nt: TGTGCCAGCAGTTACCGACAGGGGGCTTATGGCTACACCTTC; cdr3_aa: CASSYRQGAYGYTF
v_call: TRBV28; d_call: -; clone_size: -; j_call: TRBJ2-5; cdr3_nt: TGTGCCAGCAGTTTATCCAGGGGTGAGACCCAGTACTTC; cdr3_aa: CASSLSRGETQYF
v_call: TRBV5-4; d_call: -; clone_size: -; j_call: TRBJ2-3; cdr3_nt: TGTGCCAGCAGCCGAGGGATGGCATCAGATACGCAGTATTTT; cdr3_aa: CASSRGMASDTQYF
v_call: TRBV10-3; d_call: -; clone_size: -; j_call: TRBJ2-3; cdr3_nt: TGTGCCATCAGTGAGTCGGCGGGAACAGATACGCAGTATTTT; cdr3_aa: CAISESAGTDTQYF
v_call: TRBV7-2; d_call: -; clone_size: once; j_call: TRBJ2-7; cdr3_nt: TGTGCCAGCAGCCTCGCGGACGAGCAGTACTTC; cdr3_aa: CASSLADEQYF
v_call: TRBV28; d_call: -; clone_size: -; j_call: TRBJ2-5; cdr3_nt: TGTGCCAGCTCAGGGAAAGAGACCCAGTACTTC; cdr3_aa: CASSGKETQYF
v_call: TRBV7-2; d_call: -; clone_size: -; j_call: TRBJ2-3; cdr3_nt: TGTGCCAGCAGCATCGTAGCAGGGACTGAGGGTACGCAGTATTTT; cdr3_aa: CASSIVAGTEGTQYF
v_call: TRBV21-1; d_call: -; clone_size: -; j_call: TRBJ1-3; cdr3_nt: TGTGCCAGCAGCATAGACAGGGGGCGAAACACCATATATTTT; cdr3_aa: CASSIDRGRNTIYF
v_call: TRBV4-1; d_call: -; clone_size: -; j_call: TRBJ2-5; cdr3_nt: TGCGCCAGCAGCCAAGTTAAAGGGGAGACCCAGTACTTC; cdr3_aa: CASSQVKGETQYF
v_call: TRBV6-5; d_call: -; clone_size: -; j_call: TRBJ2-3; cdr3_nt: TGTGCCAGCAGTTACAGAGCGCCCACAGATACGCAGTATTTT; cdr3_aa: CASSYRAPTDTQYF
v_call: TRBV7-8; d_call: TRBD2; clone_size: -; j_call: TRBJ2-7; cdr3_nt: TGTGCCAGCGGACCGCTAGCGGGAGGCCTCTACGAGCAGTACTTC; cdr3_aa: CASGPLAGGLYEQYF
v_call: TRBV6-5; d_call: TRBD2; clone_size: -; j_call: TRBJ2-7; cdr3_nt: TGTGCCAGCAGTCCCATAGCGGGAGCCGCCTACGAGCAGTACTTC; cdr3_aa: CASSPIAGAAYEQYF
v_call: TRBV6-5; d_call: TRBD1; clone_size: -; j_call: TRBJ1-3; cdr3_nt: TGTGCCAGCAGGTTGGGACAGTGGAGGGGAAACACCATATATTTT; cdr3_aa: CASRLGQWRGNTIYF
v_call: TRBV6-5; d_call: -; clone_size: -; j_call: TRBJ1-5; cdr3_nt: TGTGCCAGCAGTTATTTTGGGCCAAATCAGCCCCAGCATTTT; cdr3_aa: CASSYFGPNQPQHF
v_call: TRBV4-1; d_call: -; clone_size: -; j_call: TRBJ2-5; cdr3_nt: TGCGCCAGCAGCCAAGGAGATGGGTACCAAGAGACCCAGTACTTC; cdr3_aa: CASSQGDGYQETQYF
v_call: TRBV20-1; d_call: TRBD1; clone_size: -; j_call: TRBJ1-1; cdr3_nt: TGCAGGGCGGACAGGGTGAGTGCTTTCTTT; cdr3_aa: CRADRVSAFF
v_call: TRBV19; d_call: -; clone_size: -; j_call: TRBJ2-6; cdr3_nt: TGTGCCAGTACCCCGGGGCAGACCTCTGGGGCCAACGTCCTGACTTTC; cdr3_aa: CASTPGQTSGANVLTF
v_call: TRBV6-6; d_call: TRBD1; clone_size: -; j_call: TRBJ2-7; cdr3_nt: TGTGCCAGCAGCCGGGACAGGGAATACGAGCAGTACTTC; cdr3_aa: CASSRDREYEQYF
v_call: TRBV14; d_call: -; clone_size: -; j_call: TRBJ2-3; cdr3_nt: TGTGCCAGCCGGGAGCCTCTGGGGACAGATACGCAGTATTTT; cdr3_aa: CASREPLGTDTQYF
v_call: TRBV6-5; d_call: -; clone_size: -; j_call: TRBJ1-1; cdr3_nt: TGTGCCAGCAGTCTTGGGACGGTTTCAACTGAAGCTTTCTTT; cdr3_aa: CASSLGTVSTEAFF
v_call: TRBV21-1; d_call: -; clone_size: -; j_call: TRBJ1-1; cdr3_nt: TGTGCCAGCAGCAAAGTATCCAACAGTTCAAGGACTGAAGCTTTCTTT; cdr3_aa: CASSKVSNSSRTEAFF
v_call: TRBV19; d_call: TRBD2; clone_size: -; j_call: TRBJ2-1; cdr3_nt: TGTGCCAGTAGTATGAGGGGACTAGCGGGAGCCAATGAGCAGTTCTTC; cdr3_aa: CASSMRGLAGANEQFF
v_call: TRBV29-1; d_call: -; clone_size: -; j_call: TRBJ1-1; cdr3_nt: TGCAGCGTTGATAGGGGGGGACAAACTGAAGCTTTCTTT; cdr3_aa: CSVDRGGQTEAFF
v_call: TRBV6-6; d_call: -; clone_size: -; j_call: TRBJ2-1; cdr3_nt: TGTGCCAGCAGAACGGCCGTGGGGTCTTCCTACAATGAGCAGTTCTTC; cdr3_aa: CASRTAVGSSYNEQFF
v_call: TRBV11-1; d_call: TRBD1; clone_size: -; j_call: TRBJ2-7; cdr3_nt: TGTGCCAGCAGCACAAGACCGGGACAGGGATACGAGCAGTACTTC; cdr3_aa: CASSTRPGQGYEQYF
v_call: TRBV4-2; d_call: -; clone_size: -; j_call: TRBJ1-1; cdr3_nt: TGTGCCAGCAGCCAAGTGGGCACCAACTACGAAGCTTTCTTT; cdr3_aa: CASSQVGTNYEAFF
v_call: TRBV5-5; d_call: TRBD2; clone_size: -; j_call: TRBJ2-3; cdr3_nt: TGTGCCAGCGCGTTACTAGCGGGAGTGTGGGATACGCAGTATTTT; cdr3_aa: CASALLAGVWDTQYF
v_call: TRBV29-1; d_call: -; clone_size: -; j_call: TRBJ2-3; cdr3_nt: TGCAGCGTTGAACGCAGGGATACGCAGTATTTT; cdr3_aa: CSVERRDTQYF
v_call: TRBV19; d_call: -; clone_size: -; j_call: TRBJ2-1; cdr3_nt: TGTGCCAGTACTCCTGAGGGCGAGGCCTACAATGAGCAGTTCTTC; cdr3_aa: CASTPEGEAYNEQFF
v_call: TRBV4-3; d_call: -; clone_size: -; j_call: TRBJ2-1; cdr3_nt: TGCGCCAGCAGCCAAGACGGGGGCAGGGAGCAGTTCTTC; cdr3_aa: CASSQDGGREQFF
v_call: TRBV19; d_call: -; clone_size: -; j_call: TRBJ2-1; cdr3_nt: TGTGCCAGTAGTCCTGATTACCTCTCCTACAATGAGCAGTTCTTC; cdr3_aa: CASSPDYLSYNEQFF
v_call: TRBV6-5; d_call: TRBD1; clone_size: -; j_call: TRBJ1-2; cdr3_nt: TGTGCCAGCAGACGACAGGGAGATTTATATGGCTACACCTTC; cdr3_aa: CASRRQGDLYGYTF
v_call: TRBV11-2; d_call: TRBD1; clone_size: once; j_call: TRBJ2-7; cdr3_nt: TGTGCCAGCAGCTTAGGGTACAGGGGTCCTTTTTACGAGCAGTACTTC; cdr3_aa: CASSLGYRGPFYEQYF
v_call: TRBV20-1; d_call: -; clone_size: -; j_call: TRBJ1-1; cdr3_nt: TGCAGTGCTAGCCAGGGGAGAGCTTTCTTT; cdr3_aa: CSASQGRAFF
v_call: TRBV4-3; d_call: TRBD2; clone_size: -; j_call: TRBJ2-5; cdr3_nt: TGCGCCAGCAGCCGAGACGGCGGGGGGGGCCAAGAGACCCAGTACTTC; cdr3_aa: CASSRDGGGGQETQYF
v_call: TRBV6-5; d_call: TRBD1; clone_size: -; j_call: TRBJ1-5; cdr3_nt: TGTGCCAGCAGGACAGGGGCCGGGGATCAGCCCCAGCATTTT; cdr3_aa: CASRTGAGDQPQHF
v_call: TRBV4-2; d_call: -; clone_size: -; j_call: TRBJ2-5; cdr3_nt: TGTGCCAGCAGCCCCATCGCAGGGGCGGGCGAGACCCAGTACTTC; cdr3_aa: CASSPIAGAGETQYF
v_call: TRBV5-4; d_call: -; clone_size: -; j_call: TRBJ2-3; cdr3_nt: TGTGCCAGCAGCTGGGACTTCACAGATACGCAGTATTTT; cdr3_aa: CASSWDFTDTQYF
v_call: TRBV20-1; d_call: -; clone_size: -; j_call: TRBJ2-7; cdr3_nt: TGCAGTGCTAGAGAGGGCTACGAGCAGTACTTC; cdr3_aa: CSAREGYEQYF
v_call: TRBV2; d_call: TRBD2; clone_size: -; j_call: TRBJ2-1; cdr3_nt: TGTGCCAGCATCGAAATCGGGACTAGCGGGAGGGATCACAATGAGCAGTTCTTC; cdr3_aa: CASIEIGTSGRDHNEQFF
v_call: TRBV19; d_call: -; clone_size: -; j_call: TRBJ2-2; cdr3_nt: TGTGCCAGTACGGCCCCAAAGAGGAAGGCGAACACCGGGGAGCTGTTTTTT; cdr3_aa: CASTAPKRKANTGELFF
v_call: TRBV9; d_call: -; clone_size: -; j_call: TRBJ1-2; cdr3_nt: TGTGCCAGCAGTGCGGGGGTCAATGGCTACACCTTC; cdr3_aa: CASSAGVNGYTF
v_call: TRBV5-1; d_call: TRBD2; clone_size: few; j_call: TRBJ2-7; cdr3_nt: TGCGCCAGCAGCCCAGGGACTAGCAGCTCCTACGAGCAGTACTTC; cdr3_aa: CASSPGTSSSYEQYF
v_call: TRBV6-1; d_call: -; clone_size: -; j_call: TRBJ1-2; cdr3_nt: TGTGCCAGCAGGGAAGGAGAGGGTTTTGGTGGCTACACCTTC; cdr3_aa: CASREGEGFGGYTF
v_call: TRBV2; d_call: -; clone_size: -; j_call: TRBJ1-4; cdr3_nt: TGTGCCAGCAGTGATACGAGTGAAAAACTGTTTTTT; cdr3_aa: CASSDTSEKLFF
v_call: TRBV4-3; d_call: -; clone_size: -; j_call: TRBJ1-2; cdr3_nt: TGCGCCAGCAGCCAAGATAAGGGACCCCTTAACTATGGCTACACCTTC; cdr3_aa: CASSQDKGPLNYGYTF
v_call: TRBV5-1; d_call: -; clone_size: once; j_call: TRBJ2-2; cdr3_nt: TGCGCCAGCAGCTTGGGAGGCGGTAACACCGGGGAGCTGTTTTTT; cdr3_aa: CASSLGGGNTGELFF
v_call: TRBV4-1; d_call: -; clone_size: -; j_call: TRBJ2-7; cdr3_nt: TGCGCCAGCAGCCAAGATCATGGGACGAATAACGAGCAGTACTTC; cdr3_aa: CASSQDHGTNNEQYF
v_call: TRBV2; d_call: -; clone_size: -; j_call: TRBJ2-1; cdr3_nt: TGTGCCAGCAGTGAAGGGGGGGACCCAGGGAGCAATGAGCAGTTCTTC; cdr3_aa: CASSEGGDPGSNEQFF
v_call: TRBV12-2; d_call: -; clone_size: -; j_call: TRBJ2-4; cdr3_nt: TGTGCAAGTCGCTTCTCAGGGTTCAAAAACATTCAGTACTTC; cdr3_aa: CASRFSGFKNIQYF
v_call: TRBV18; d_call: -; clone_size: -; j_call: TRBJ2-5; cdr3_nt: TGTGCCAGCTCACAGGGGACCCAAGAGACCCAGTACTTC; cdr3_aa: CASSQGTQETQYF
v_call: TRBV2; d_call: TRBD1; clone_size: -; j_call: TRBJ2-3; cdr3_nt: TGTGCCAGCACCGGACAGGGGGCTATAGATACGCAGTATTTT; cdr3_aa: CASTGQGAIDTQYF
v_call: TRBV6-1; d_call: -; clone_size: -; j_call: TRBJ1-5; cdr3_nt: TGTGCCAGCCTCCTGGGCAGGGACCAGCCCCAGCATTTT; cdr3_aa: CASLLGRDQPQHF
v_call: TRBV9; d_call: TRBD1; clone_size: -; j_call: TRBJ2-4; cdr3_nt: TGTGCCAGCAGTGCCGGGACAGGGATAGCCAAAAACATTCAGTACTTC; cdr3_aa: CASSAGTGIAKNIQYF